The 30 T cell receptor beta chains below come from one sample, sequenced in a study of shared clonotypes between healthy human individuals. Clones were sequenced by immunoSEQ multiplex PCR, and TCRdb holds only the in-frame ones, with some missing. The sample lists about half a million clones, 70% to 80% seen once, with about 11% in the top ten. The sequencing input was PBMCs. The receptors originated from a woman aged 40 to 50 in good health. Some clones in this sample may be carry-over from other donors' samples.

This clone has just a few counts. The V and J genes are TRBV4-3 and TRBJ2-7; D perhaps matches TRBD1 (5 bases). Trimming removed 4 bases from V and 1 base from J, with 17 bases in between. This CDR3 spans 16 amino acids. CDR1 is LGHNA and CDR2 is YSLEER in the germline V gene. This chain's CDR3 is CASSPRHPDSSYEQYF. CDR3 nucleotide sequence: TGCGCCAGCAGCCCCCGGCACCCAGACAGTTCCTACGAGCAGTACTTC.

The chain has TRBV14 and TRBJ2-7; no clear D. CDR3 length equals 13 residues. V was cut by 6 bases and J by 2 bases, with 11 bases left in between. The germline V gene has CDR1 SGHDN and CDR2 FVKESK. The CDR3 reads CASRPSGTYEQYF. The CDR3 DNA reads TGTGCCAGCAGACCTAGTGGGACCTACGAGCAGTACTTC.

The chain employs TRBV2 and TRBJ2-3; D tentatively reads TRBD1 or TRBD2 (6 bases each). Germline V gives CDR1 SNHLY, CDR2 FYNNEI. V lost 10 bases and J lost 2, with 22 bases in between. This CDR3 region has 16 residues. The CDR3 here is CATSTGALGNTDTQYF. DNA for the CDR3: TGTGCCACTTCGACGGGGGCCCTGGGCAACACAGATACGCAGTATTTT.

The chain employs TRBV4-2 and TRBJ1-2; D gene uncertain. Germline CDR1 is LGHNA and CDR2 is YNFKEQ. The V and J ends lost 0 bases and 2 bases respectively, with 13 bases between them. The CDR3 has 16 residues. In nucleotides, the CDR3 is TGTGCCAGCAGCCAAGATGACTCTTCAGTAAACTATGGCTACACCTTC. It encodes CASSQDDSSVNYGYTF.

This chain links TRBV9 with TRBJ1-3; weak D call: TRBD1 (6 bases). Trimming left V 3 bases short and J 5 bases short, with 12 bases between. Germline V gene lookup returns CDR1 SGDLS and CDR2 YYNGEE. The CDR3 spans 14 residues. The CDR3 sequence is CASSDPGARNTIYF. The CDR3 DNA is TGTGCCAGCAGCGACCCAGGGGCTCGAAACACCATATATTTT.

J is TRBJ2-7 and V is TRBV5-4, with 10 bases matching TRBD2. V was pared by 3 bases and J by 5 bases, with 8 bases of the junction left unmatched. From germline, CDR1 is SGHNT and CDR2 YYREEE (reference sequence). The CDR3 is made up of 15 amino acids. The CDR3 sequence is CASSSRLAGSDEQYF. The CDR3, as DNA: TGTGCCAGCAGCTCAAGACTAGCGGGCAGCGACGAGCAGTACTTC.

The chain recombines TRBV28 with TRBJ1-6; D might be TRBD1 (5 bases). Between the trimmed V and J ends, which lost 8 bases and 7 bases, there was a span of 9 bases. Germline assignment: CDR1 MDHEN and CDR2 SYDVKM. The CDR3 spans 12 residues. In nucleotides, the CDR3 is TGTGCCAGCGGTTCAGGGAATTCACCCCTCCACTTT. Translating it yields CASGSGNSPLHF.

The chain has TRBV5-4 and TRBJ2-2; 8 bases map to TRBD1. Germline values: CDR1 SGHNT, CDR2 YYREEE (reference sequence). Unmatched junction bases numbered 10, after V lost 9 bases and J lost 3 bases. The CDR3 runs to 15 residues. CDR3 residues: CATLTGGEDTGELFF. CDR3 nucleotides: TGTGCCACTCTAACAGGGGGTGAAGACACCGGGGAGCTGTTTTTT.

The table lists this clone with a few counts. The gene calls are TRBV18 and TRBJ1-1; D possibly corresponds to TRBD1 (5 bases). The CDR3 is made up of 15 amino acids. V was clipped by 3 bases and J by 3 bases, with 14 bases between them. Germline CDR1 is KGHSH and CDR2 is LQKENI. CDR3 sequence reads: CASSPSGGGDTEAFF. The CDR3 DNA is TGTGCCAGCTCACCCTCCGGGGGAGGTGACACTGAAGCTTTCTTT.

The J gene is TRBJ2-1, the V gene TRBV2, with D hard to call. The V gene's germline CDR1 is SNHLY and CDR2 FYNNEI. CDR3 size: 11 residues. V lost 6 bases and J 9 bases, leaving 9 bases between the germline ends. In DNA, the CDR3 is TGTGCCAGCAGGCGAGACGTTGAGCAGTTCTTC. Encoded protein: CASRRDVEQFF.

V is TRBV28 and J is TRBJ2-7; D is unresolved. CDR3 length: 12 amino acids. Germline V CDR1 and CDR2: MDHEN, SYDVKM. With 4 bases removed from V and 10 bases from J, the gap between germline ends came to 14 bases. Here the CDR3 DNA reads TGTGCCAGCAGTTCCCCCGGGTCCAAACAGTACTTC. Translating it yields CASSSPGSKQYF.

V gene TRBV7-2 combines with J gene TRBJ2-2; no firm D call. Germline CDR1 and CDR2: SGHTA and FQGNSA. This CDR3 is 14 amino acids long. Trimming shortened V by 2 bases and J by 6 bases, and 10 bases separated the two germline ends. The CDR3 sequence is CASSLLVIAGELFF. DNA of the CDR3: TGTGCCAGCAGCTTACTAGTGATCGCCGGGGAGCTGTTTTTT.

This clone was detected once. The genes are TRBV27 and TRBJ2-2; no definite D call. Germline CDR1 is MNHEY and CDR2 is SMNVEV (reference sequence). V lost 4 bases to trimming and J lost 4 bases, with 13 bases between them. The CDR3 runs to 15 residues. The DNA of the CDR3 is TGTGCCAGCAGTTCGTTCGCGTTAAGCACCGGGGAGCTGTTTTTT. This codes for CASSSFALSTGELFF.

Written as DNA, the CDR3 is TGCGCCAGCAGCTGGGGGGACACCGCTAGCACAGATACGCAGTATTTT. This encodes CASSWGDTASTDTQYF. V gene TRBV5-1 combines with J gene TRBJ2-3, with D perhaps matching TRBD1 or TRBD2 (6 bases each). The CDR3 extends over 16 amino acids. Trimming stripped 3 bases from V and 0 bases from J, with 14 bases between. Looked up from germline, CDR1 is SGHRS and CDR2 is YFSETQ. The entire variable domain, with the rest obtained from reference TRBV5-1 and TRBJ2-3, is as follows: KAGVTQTPRYLIKTRGQQVTLSCSPISGHRSVSWYQQTPGQGLQFLFEYFSETQRNKGNFPGRFSGRQFSNSRSEMNVSTLELGDSALYLCASSWGDTASTDTQYFGPGTRLTVL.

The chain joins TRBV11-2 to TRBJ2-1, with 8 nucleotides matching TRBD2. Germline V gene data show CDR1 as SGHAT and CDR2 as FQNNGV. The junction had 7 bases not matched to a gene; V was cut back by 5 bases and J by 4 bases. The CDR3 runs to 15 residues. The CDR3 loop is CASSLQREQYNEQFF. CDR3 nucleotides: TGTGCCAGCAGCCTCCAGCGGGAGCAGTACAATGAGCAGTTCTTC.

This chain joins TRBV2 and TRBJ2-7; possible D gene TRBD1, 5 bases. Trimming stripped 2 bases from V and 7 bases from J, with 9 bases between. The CDR3 covers 12 residues. Per the germline V gene, CDR1 is SNHLY and CDR2 is FYNNEI. Here the CDR3 DNA reads TGTGCCAGCAGTGAATCAGGGTTTGAGCAGTACTTC. Translated, it gives CASSESGFEQYF.

The chain is built from TRBV11-2 and TRBJ2-3; unclear D gene. Trimming left V 5 bases short and J 2 bases short, with 11 bases between. The CDR3 is 14 residues long. Germline CDR1 reads SGHAT; CDR2 reads FQNNGV. CDR3 sequence: CASSPVGFTDTQYF. The CDR3 DNA reads TGTGCCAGCAGCCCCGTCGGTTTCACAGATACGCAGTATTTT.

This clone was seen a single time. The rearrangement uses TRBV5-4 and TRBJ1-6; perhaps TRBD1 as D (6 bases). Between the trimmed V and J ends, which lost 3 bases and 9 bases, there was a span of 16 bases. This CDR3 contains 15 residues. CDR1 and CDR2 (germline): SGHNT, YYREEE (reference sequence). The CDR3 loop reads CASSYKTGTGSPLHF. CDR3 DNA: TGTGCCAGCAGCTACAAAACAGGGACTGGTTCACCCCTCCACTTT.

This clone was seen a few times. DNA for the CDR3: TGTGCCTGGAGTGGGGAAAGGCTGGCCAACGAGCAGTACTTC. Its translation: CAWSGERLANEQYF. The J gene is TRBJ2-7, the V gene TRBV30; D is uncertain. CDR3 length equals 14 residues. The germline gives CDR1 GTSNPN, CDR2 SVGIG (reference sequence). V was cut by 1 base and J by 5 bases, with 15 bases left in between.

The rearrangement links TRBV7-2 to TRBJ1-4, with D tentatively TRBD1 (6 bases). This CDR3 is built from 16 residues. Germline V gives CDR1 SGHTA, CDR2 FQGNSA. Deletions cut 2 bases from V and 5 bases from J, with 15 bases between. Here the CDR3 DNA reads TGTGCCAGCAGCTTATTAACCGGACAGCTAAATGAAAAACTGTTTTTT. Amino acid sequence: CASSLLTGQLNEKLFF.

The gene calls are TRBV27 and TRBJ2-1, with TRBD1 identical over 9 bases. The CDR3 is made up of 14 amino acids. With 8 bases clipped from V and 2 bases from J, the junction kept 4 bases outside the gene matches. From germline, CDR1 is MNHEY and CDR2 SMNVEV (reference sequence). The CDR3 DNA reads as TGTGCCAGCGCTAGGACAGGGGCCTACAATGAGCAGTTCTTC. Translated, it gives CASARTGAYNEQFF.

The chain is built from TRBV7-9 and TRBJ2-7, with a weak D call TRBD1 (6 bases). V lost 5 bases, J lost 2 bases, and 19 bases lay in between. CDR1 is SEHNR, CDR2 FQNEAQ, per germline (reference sequence). This CDR3 region has 16 residues. For the CDR3, the DNA is TGTGCCAGCAGCCCACGACAGGTGCACGGGACCTACGAGCAGTACTTC. This gives the protein CASSPRQVHGTYEQYF.

This clone was seen just once. The chain carries TRBV5-1 and TRBJ2-2; D is possibly TRBD2 (6 bases). The CDR3 consists of 15 residues. CDR1 is SGHRS and CDR2 is YFSETQ in the germline V gene. V was pared by 5 bases and J by 1 base, with 12 bases between. CDR3 region: CASRDGTLNTGELFF. CDR3 nucleotide sequence: TGCGCCAGCAGGGACGGGACTCTGAACACCGGGGAGCTGTTTTTT.

This clone showed up just once. This chain's CDR3 is CASRHTGQGNDGYTF. In DNA form, the CDR3 reads TGTGCCAGCAGACACACCGGACAGGGGAATGATGGCTACACCTTC. V is TRBV6-6 and J is TRBJ1-2; the match to TRBD1 covers 9 bases. The V segment lost 6 bases and the J segment 6 bases; nucleotides outside the gene matches: 11. Germline values: CDR1 MNHNY, CDR2 SVGAGI (reference sequence). The CDR3 has 15 amino acids.

This clone was seen more than once but under ten times. This rearrangement joins TRBV6-4 to TRBJ1-6; D is undetermined. CDR1 MRHNA and CDR2 SNTAGT come from the germline V gene. This CDR3 has 14 residues. V shed 0 bases and J shed 6 bases, with 6 bases lying between them. CDR3 protein: CASSDSRPNSPLHF. CDR3 in DNA: TGTGCCAGCAGTGACTCGCGGCCTAATTCACCCCTCCACTTT.

The chain has TRBV4-2 and TRBJ1-5; D call uncertain. CDR3 length: 13 residues. Germline V gene sequence: CDR1 LGHNA, CDR2 YNFKEQ. V lost 4 bases and J 7 bases, leaving 11 bases between the germline ends. The CDR3 DNA reads TGTGCCAGCAGCCTCGATTGGAGGCAGCCCCAGCATTTT. Its translation: CASSLDWRQPQHF.

This clone appeared many times. The V call is TRBV5-4, the J call TRBJ2-5; 8 bases match TRBD2. CDR1 and CDR2 from the germline V gene are SGHNT and YYREEE (reference sequence). V was pared by 2 bases and J by 1 base, with 7 bases of the junction left unmatched. CDR3 length: 16 amino acids. The DNA of the CDR3 is TGTGCCAGCAGCTTTGGCAGCGGGAGCGTCCAAGAGACCCAGTACTTC. It translates to CASSFGSGSVQETQYF. Looking up the rest from reference TRBV5-4 and TRBJ2-5 gives the full variable domain: ETGVTQSPTHLIKTRGQQVTLRCSSQSGHNTVSWYQQALGQGPQFIFQYYREEENGRGNFPPRFSGLQFPNYSSELNVNALELDDSALYLCASSFGSGSVQETQYFGPGTRLLVL.

The rearrangement uses TRBV30 and TRBJ2-1, with 11 bases aligning to TRBD2. This CDR3 is 13 amino acids long. The ends lost 0 bases at V and 9 bases at J; junction bases unmatched: 1. Germline V gene lookup returns CDR1 GTSNPN and CDR2 SVGIG (reference sequence). The CDR3 protein is CAWSVLAGVEQFF. DNA for the CDR3: TGTGCCTGGAGTGTACTAGCGGGAGTTGAGCAGTTCTTC.

The rearrangement joins TRBV19 to TRBJ2-5, with no clear D. CDR1 LNHDA and CDR2 SQIVND come from the germline V gene (reference sequence). The CDR3 has 14 residues. V lost 5 bases to trimming and J lost 5 bases, with 15 bases between them. CDR3 in amino acids: CASSPGLGLETQYF. CDR3 bases: TGTGCCAGTAGTCCAGGTTTAGGGCTTGAGACCCAGTACTTC.

The V and J genes are TRBV2 and TRBJ1-5; 7 positions match TRBD1. V was clipped by 6 bases and J by 3 bases; unmatched bases: 5. Germline V gene data show CDR1 as SNHLY and CDR2 as FYNNEI. There are 14 residues in the CDR3. CDR3 loop: CASSQGQSNQPQHF. CDR3 DNA sequence: TGTGCCAGCAGCCAGGGACAGTCCAATCAGCCCCAGCATTTT.